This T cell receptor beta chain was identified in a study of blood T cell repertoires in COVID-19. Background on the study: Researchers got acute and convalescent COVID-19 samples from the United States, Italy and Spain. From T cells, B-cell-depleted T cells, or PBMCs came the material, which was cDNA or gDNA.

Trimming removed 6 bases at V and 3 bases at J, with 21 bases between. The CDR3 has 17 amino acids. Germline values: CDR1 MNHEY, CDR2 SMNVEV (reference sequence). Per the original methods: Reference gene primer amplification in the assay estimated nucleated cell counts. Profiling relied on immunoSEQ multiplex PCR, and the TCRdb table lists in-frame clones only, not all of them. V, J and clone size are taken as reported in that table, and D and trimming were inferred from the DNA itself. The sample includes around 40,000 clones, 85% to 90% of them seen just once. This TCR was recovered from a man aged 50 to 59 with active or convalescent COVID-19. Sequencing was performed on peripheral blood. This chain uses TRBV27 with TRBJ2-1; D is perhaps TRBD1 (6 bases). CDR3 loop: CASRPRQATYIYNEQFF. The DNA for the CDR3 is TGTGCCAGCAGACCCCGACAGGCTACCTACATCTACAATGAGCAGTTCTTC.